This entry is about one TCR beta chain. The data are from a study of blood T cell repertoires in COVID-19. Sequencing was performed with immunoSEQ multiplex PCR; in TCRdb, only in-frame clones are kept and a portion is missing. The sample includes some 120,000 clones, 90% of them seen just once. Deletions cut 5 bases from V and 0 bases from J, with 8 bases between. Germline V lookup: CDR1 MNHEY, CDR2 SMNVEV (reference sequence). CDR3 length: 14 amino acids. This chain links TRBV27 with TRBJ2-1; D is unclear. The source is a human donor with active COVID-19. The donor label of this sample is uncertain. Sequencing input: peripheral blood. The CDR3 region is CASSPVGSYNEQFF. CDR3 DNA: TGTGCCAGCAGTCCAGTTGGCTCCTACAATGAGCAGTTCTTC.